The following is a T cell receptor (beta chain) sequence with its context. The sample comes from a study of blood T cell repertoires in COVID-19. About the research overall: The United States, Italy and Spain were the sources of the acute and convalescent COVID-19 samples. Sources were T cells, B-cell-depleted T cells, or PBMCs; the material itself was cDNA or gDNA.

In the source study's methods: Scientists estimated how many nucleated cells there were by amplifying reference gene primers. This table comes from immunoSEQ multiplex PCR, and its TCRdb copy is limited to in-frame clones, with some not included. V and J calls and clone size follow that table, whereas D and trimming were derived from the DNA. The sample lists 75,000 or so clones, 82% occurring once. V was shortened by 3 bases and J by 4 bases, with 16 bases between the two germline ends. The CDR3 is made up of 17 amino acids. CDR1 SEHNR and CDR2 FQNEAQ come from the germline V gene (reference sequence).

The sequencing sample was made of peripheral blood. The clonotype originates from a man between 60 and 75 years old with acute or convalescent COVID-19. V usage is TRBV7-9 and J usage is TRBJ2-6; D remains ambiguous. CDR3 loop: CASSLGARPSGANVLTF. In nucleotides, the CDR3 is TGTGCCAGCAGCTTGGGCGCCAGGCCGTCCGGGGCCAACGTCCTGACTTTC.